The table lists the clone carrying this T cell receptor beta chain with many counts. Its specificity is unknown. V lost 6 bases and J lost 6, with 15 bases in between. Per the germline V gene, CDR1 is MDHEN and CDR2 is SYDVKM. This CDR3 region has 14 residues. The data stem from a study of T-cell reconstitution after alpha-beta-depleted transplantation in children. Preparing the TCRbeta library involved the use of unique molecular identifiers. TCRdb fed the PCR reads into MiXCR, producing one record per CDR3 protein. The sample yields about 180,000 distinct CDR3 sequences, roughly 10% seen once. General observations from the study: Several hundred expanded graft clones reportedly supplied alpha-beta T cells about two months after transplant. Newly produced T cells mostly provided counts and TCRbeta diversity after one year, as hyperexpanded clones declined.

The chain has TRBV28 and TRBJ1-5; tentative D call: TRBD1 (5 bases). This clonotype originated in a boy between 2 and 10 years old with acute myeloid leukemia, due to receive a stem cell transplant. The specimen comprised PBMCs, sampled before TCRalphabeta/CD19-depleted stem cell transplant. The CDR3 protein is CASRARQTRQPQHF. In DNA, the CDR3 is TGTGCCAGCAGGGCTCGACAGACGCGTCAGCCCCAGCATTTT.